Listed below are T cell receptor beta chains from one sample, sequenced in a study of immune aging and cytomegalovirus after organ transplant. MiXCR was run by TCRdb on the single-cell sequencing reads, yielding one entry per CDR3 protein. The sample has tens of thousands of distinct CDR3 sequences, approximately 34% seen once. Their cognate antigens are unknown. Sequencing used CMV peptide-activated CD4+ and CD8+ T cells sorted from blood, obtained at five time points, pooled. The receptors come from a female donor who had a heart transplant and CMV viremia. Each CDR3 is given with its conserved first and last residue. A D gene is named only where the DNA matches it firmly. Clone size appears in some rows only: once, few, many, or a class for an expanded clone.

CDR3 DNA: TGTGCCAGCAGCGGCAACACAGATACGCAGTATTTT
CDR3 protein: CASSGNTDTQYF
D gene: .
J gene: TRBJ2-3
V gene: TRBV7-2
clone size: .

CDR3 DNA: TGTGCCAGCAGCGACCCAACCAGGGGCGACACTGAAGCTTTCTTT
CDR3 protein: CASSDPTRGDTEAFF
D gene: .
J gene: TRBJ1-1
V gene: TRBV25-1
clone size: .

CDR3 DNA: TGCGCCAGCAGCACAGGGGACTACAATGAGCAGTTCTTC
CDR3 protein: CASSTGDYNEQFF
D gene: TRBD1
J gene: TRBJ2-1
V gene: TRBV5-1
clone size: medium-sized

CDR3 DNA: TGTGCCAGCAGTAACGGGAGGGGCGAGCAGTACTTC
CDR3 protein: CASSNGRGEQYF
D gene: TRBD2
J gene: TRBJ2-7
V gene: TRBV6-5
clone size: few

CDR3 DNA: TGTGCCAGCAGTGGTGGCCAGGTGAGGACGCAGTATTTT
CDR3 protein: CASSGGQVRTQYF
D gene: .
J gene: TRBJ2-3
V gene: TRBV6-1
clone size: many

CDR3 DNA: TGCGCCAGCGGCCACGCTAGCGGGGCTAGCACAGATACGCAGTATTTT
CDR3 protein: CASGHASGASTDTQYF
D gene: TRBD2
J gene: TRBJ2-3
V gene: TRBV5-1
clone size: .

CDR3 DNA: TGTGCCAGCAGCCGAAACGACGTATTGGTCCACGAGCAGTACTTC
CDR3 protein: CASSRNDVLVHEQYF
D gene: .
J gene: TRBJ2-7
V gene: TRBV3-1
clone size: medium-sized

CDR3 DNA: TGTGCCAGCAGCCGCACCCAGGGGGCAAGCAATCAGCCCCAGCATTTT
CDR3 protein: CASSRTQGASNQPQHF
D gene: TRBD1
J gene: TRBJ1-5
V gene: TRBV6-2/TRBV6-3
clone size: .

CDR3 DNA: TGTGCCAGCAGCTCTACCTCGCATGAGCAGTTCTTC
CDR3 protein: CASSSTSHEQFF
D gene: .
J gene: TRBJ2-1
V gene: TRBV7-9
clone size: .

CDR3 DNA: TGCGCCAGCAGCCCCCCGGGGGGACCAAGTGTGACCCAGTACTTC
CDR3 protein: CASSPPGGPSVTQYF
D gene: TRBD2
J gene: TRBJ2-5
V gene: TRBV5-1
clone size: many

CDR3 DNA: TGTGCCAGCAGTTTGAAACTAAACCACGAGCAGTACTTC
CDR3 protein: CASSLKLNHEQYF
D gene: .
J gene: TRBJ2-7
V gene: TRBV28
clone size: once

CDR3 DNA: TGCAGTCCTCCGGGGGGACTATTGGATACAGATACGCAGTATTTT
CDR3 protein: CSPPGGLLDTDTQYF
D gene: TRBD2
J gene: TRBJ2-3
V gene: TRBV20-1
clone size: few

CDR3 DNA: TGTGCCAGCAGCCCCGGAGGGATAGGATCACCCCTCCACTTT
CDR3 protein: CASSPGGIGSPLHF
D gene: .
J gene: TRBJ1-6
V gene: TRBV7-9
clone size: .

CDR3 DNA: TGCAGTGCTAGAGGGAGAGCGGGGGAGACCCAGTACTTC
CDR3 protein: CSARGRAGETQYF
D gene: TRBD2
J gene: TRBJ2-5
V gene: TRBV20-1
clone size: few

CDR3 DNA: TGTGCCAGTAGTATAAAGGGACAGTCTGAGTACGAGCAGTACTTC
CDR3 protein: CASSIKGQSEYEQYF
D gene: TRBD1
J gene: TRBJ2-7
V gene: TRBV19
clone size: few

CDR3 DNA: TGTGCCAGCAGTTTAAGGACAGGGGGCAATGAGCAGTTCTTC
CDR3 protein: CASSLRTGGNEQFF
D gene: TRBD1
J gene: TRBJ2-1
V gene: TRBV28
clone size: .

CDR3 DNA: TGTGCCAGCAGTCGGACAGAACTGGGCACAGATACGCAGTATTTT
CDR3 protein: CASSRTELGTDTQYF
D gene: .
J gene: TRBJ2-3
V gene: TRBV2
clone size: .

CDR3 DNA: TGTGCCAGCAGTTCCCCCGGGTGGCAGCACGAGCAGTACTTC
CDR3 protein: CASSSPGWQHEQYF
D gene: .
J gene: TRBJ2-7
V gene: TRBV27
clone size: once

CDR3 DNA: TGCGCCAGCAGCTTGGCCTCCGGGACTAGCGGGTACAATGAGCAGTTCTTC
CDR3 protein: CASSLASGTSGYNEQFF
D gene: TRBD2
J gene: TRBJ2-1
V gene: TRBV5-1
clone size: .

CDR3 DNA: TGCGCCAGCAGCGCCGACCGGGGGAACCACGCGACCCAGTACTTC
CDR3 protein: CASSADRGNHATQYF
D gene: .
J gene: TRBJ2-5
V gene: TRBV5-1
clone size: once

CDR3 DNA: TGCGCCAGCAGCTTCAATGGAGTGAACACTGAAGCTTTCTTT
CDR3 protein: CASSFNGVNTEAFF
D gene: .
J gene: TRBJ1-1
V gene: TRBV5-1
clone size: medium-sized

CDR3 DNA: TGCGCCAGCAGTGGCGGACAGGGGGATCGGGATACGCAGTATTTT
CDR3 protein: CASSGGQGDRDTQYF
D gene: TRBD1
J gene: TRBJ2-3
V gene: TRBV5-1
clone size: .

CDR3 DNA: TGTGCCACCAGTGATTCTGGCGGGACTAGCGGGAGGGAGACCCAGTACTTT
CDR3 protein: CATSDSGGTSGRETQYF
D gene: TRBD2
J gene: TRBJ2-5
V gene: TRBV24-1
clone size: .

CDR3 DNA: TGTGCCAGCAGGCGGGACCGCACAGATACGCAGTATTTT
CDR3 protein: CASRRDRTDTQYF
D gene: .
J gene: TRBJ2-3
V gene: TRBV7-8
clone size: few

CDR3 DNA: TGCAGTGCTAGAGATAGGTTCGAAAAACTGTTTTTT
CDR3 protein: CSARDRFEKLFF
D gene: .
J gene: TRBJ1-4
V gene: TRBV20-1
clone size: many

CDR3 DNA: TGCAGCGTCGCCCGGGACACAAATCAGCCCCAGCATTTT
CDR3 protein: CSVARDTNQPQHF
D gene: .
J gene: TRBJ1-5
V gene: TRBV29-1
clone size: many

CDR3 DNA: TGTGCCTGGAGTGTCGGGTATACGCAGTATTTT
CDR3 protein: CAWSVGYTQYF
D gene: .
J gene: TRBJ2-3
V gene: TRBV30
clone size: few

CDR3 DNA: TGTGCCACCAGTGAATCCGAGACCTACGAGCAGTACTTC
CDR3 protein: CATSESETYEQYF
D gene: .
J gene: TRBJ2-7
V gene: TRBV24-1
clone size: .

CDR3 DNA: TGTGCCAGCAGTTTAGCGGGGAACTTCTACAATGAGCAGTTCTTC
CDR3 protein: CASSLAGNFYNEQFF
D gene: .
J gene: TRBJ2-1
V gene: TRBV12-3/TRBV12-4
clone size: medium-sized